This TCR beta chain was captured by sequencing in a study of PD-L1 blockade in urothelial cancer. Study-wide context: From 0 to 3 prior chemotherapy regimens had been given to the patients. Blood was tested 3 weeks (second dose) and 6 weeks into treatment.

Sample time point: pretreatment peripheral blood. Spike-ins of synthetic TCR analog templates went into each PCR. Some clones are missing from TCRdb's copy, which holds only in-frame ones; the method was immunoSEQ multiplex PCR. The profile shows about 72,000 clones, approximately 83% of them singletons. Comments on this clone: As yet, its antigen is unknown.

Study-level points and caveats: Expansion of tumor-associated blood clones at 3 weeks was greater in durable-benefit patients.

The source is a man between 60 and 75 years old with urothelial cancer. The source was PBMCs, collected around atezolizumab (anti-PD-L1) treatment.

The chain's CDR3 is CASSTGTDLAKNIQYF. In DNA form, the CDR3 reads TGCGCCAGCAGCACCGGGACAGACCTAGCCAAAAACATTCAGTACTTC. The chain recombines TRBV5-1 with TRBJ2-4; 7 bases agree with TRBD1. V shed 4 bases and J 0 bases; nucleotides not matched to a gene: 7. In germline, CDR1 is SGHRS, CDR2 YFSETQ. The CDR3 loop spans 16 amino acids.